The T cell receptor beta chain described here comes from a study of T-cell reconstitution after alpha-beta-depleted transplantation in children. As to this clonotype: Its target is not known.

General observations from the study: After transplant, high TCRbeta diversity at day 60 in some patients arose from surviving recipient T cells and thymic progenitors. At one year after transplant, newly produced T cells mostly accounted for T-cell counts and diversity. By about two months after transplant, alpha-beta T cells reportedly arose from several hundred graft clones that had expanded.

The TCRbeta library was prepared with unique molecular identifiers. TCRdb redid the calling of the PCR reads with MiXCR, one entry per CDR3 protein. The top ten hold 28% of the sample, which has 200,000 to 250,000 distinct CDR3 sequences, about a tenth seen once. The TCR originated in a child under two years old with acute myeloid leukemia, due to receive a stem cell transplant. Sequenced here: PBMCs, sampled before TCRalphabeta/CD19-depleted stem cell transplant.

CDR3 region: CASSLSWQSNYGYTF. The CDR3 DNA sequence: TGTGCCAGCAGTTTAAGTTGGCAGTCTAACTATGGCTACACCTTC. J is TRBJ1-2 and V is TRBV27; the D is unclear. The CDR3 has 15 amino acids. Trimming removed 2 bases from V and 0 bases from J, with 10 bases in between. CDR1 and CDR2 (germline): MNHEY, SMNVEV (reference sequence).